One and the same sample provided the 26 T cell receptor beta chains below, sequenced in a study of blood T cell repertoires in COVID-19. Sequenced by immunoSEQ multiplex PCR; TCRdb stores in-frame clones only, minus some. The sample has some 66,000 clones, approximately 90% seen once; the top ten hold less than 1.5%. What was sequenced was peripheral blood. The receptors were gathered from an older woman with acute or convalescent COVID-19.

The CDR3 DNA reads as TGTGCCAGCAGCGACCTAGGACAGGGCTACACTGAAGCTTTCTTT. Translating gives CASSDLGQGYTEAFF. The V and J genes are TRBV5-6 and TRBJ1-1; TRBD1 aligns across 8 bases. CDR1 and CDR2 from the germline V gene are SGHDT and YYEEEE. With V trimmed by 4 bases and J by 3 bases, 8 bases remained unmatched. The CDR3 has 15 amino acids. The full variable domain, rest sourced from reference TRBV5-6 and TRBJ1-1, is DAGVTQSPTHLIKTRGQQVTLRCSPKSGHDTVSWYQQALGQGPQFIFQYYEEEERQRGNFPDRFSGHQFPNYSSELNVNALLLGDSALYLCASSDLGQGYTEAFFGQGTRLTVV.

The rearrangement links TRBV25-1 to TRBJ2-2, with TRBD2 as a possible D gene (5 bases). The CDR3 loop spans 12 amino acids. Between the trimmed V and J ends, which lost 6 bases and 5 bases, there was a span of 7 bases. Germline loops: CDR1 MGHDK, CDR2 SYGVNS. The CDR3 spells CASRRDTGELFF. CDR3 in DNA: TGTGCCAGCAGGAGGGATACCGGGGAGCTGTTTTTT.

This rearrangement joins TRBV5-4 to TRBJ2-1; 10 positions match TRBD2. Germline V gives CDR1 SGHNT, CDR2 YYREEE (reference sequence). The CDR3 consists of 17 residues. Trimming removed 0 bases from V and 7 bases from J; junction bases left unmatched: 10. In nucleotides, the CDR3 is TGTGCCAGCAGCTTGGCCGGGACGGCTAGCGGGAGTAATGAGCAGTTCTTC. Protein: CASSLAGTASGSNEQFF. The variable domain in full, completed from reference TRBV5-4 and TRBJ2-1, reads ETGVTQSPTHLIKTRGQQVTLRCSSQSGHNTVSWYQQALGQGPQFIFQYYREEENGRGNFPPRFSGLQFPNYSSELNVNALELDDSALYLCASSLAGTASGSNEQFFGPGTRLTVL.

The V gene is TRBV3-1 (or the pseudogene TRBV3-2), the J gene TRBJ2-3; D unclear. This CDR3 spans 13 amino acids. V lost 4 bases and J lost 6, with 11 bases in between. Germline values: CDR1 LGHDT, CDR2 YNNKEL (reference sequence). This CDR3 is CASSLPPGDTQYF. Here the CDR3 DNA reads TGTGCCAGCAGCCTGCCGCCAGGCGATACGCAGTATTTT.

The CDR3 DNA sequence: TGCGCCAGCAGCTTGGAGAGAGACAGGGGCACTGAAGCTTTCTTT. It translates to CASSLERDRGTEAFF. This sequence joins TRBV5-1 and TRBJ1-1; 8 nucleotides agree with TRBD1. The J segment lost 4 bases and the V segment lost 0 bases, leaving 5 bases of the junction unmatched. The CDR3 runs to 15 residues. CDR1 is SGHRS and CDR2 is YFSETQ in the germline V gene. Using reference TRBV5-1 and TRBJ1-1 for the parts outside the CDR3, the full variable domain is KAGVTQTPRYLIKTRGQQVTLSCSPISGHRSVSWYQQTPGQGLQFLFEYFSETQRNKGNFPGRFSGRQFSNSRSEMNVSTLELGDSALYLCASSLERDRGTEAFFGQGTRLTVV.

The V call is TRBV3-1 (or the pseudogene TRBV3-2), the J call TRBJ2-3; D unresolved. The CDR3 consists of 13 residues. Looked up from germline, CDR1 is LGHDT and CDR2 is YNNKEL (reference sequence). Trimming left V 0 bases short and J 4 bases short, with 5 bases between. The CDR3 protein is CASSQDVADTQYF. The CDR3 nucleotides read TGTGCCAGCAGCCAAGATGTAGCAGATACGCAGTATTTT.

The chain employs TRBV19 and TRBJ1-1, with 7 bases that match TRBD1. The CDR3 is made up of 14 amino acids. Germline-derived CDR1 and CDR2 are LNHDA and SQIVND (reference sequence). J was trimmed by 6 bases and V by 6 bases; bases with no gene match: 10. The CDR3 loop reads CASRLTGTSAEAFF. The CDR3 DNA follows: TGTGCCAGTAGACTGACAGGGACAAGCGCTGAAGCTTTCTTT.

The CDR3 loop is CSASGGRGSGEQFF. DNA of the CDR3: TGCAGTGCTAGTGGCGGGAGGGGCTCCGGTGAGCAGTTCTTC. The gene calls are TRBV20-1 and TRBJ2-1; 9 positions agree with TRBD2. The CDR3 sequence is 14 residues long. CDR1 DFQATT and CDR2 SNEGSKA come from the germline V gene (reference sequence). The V and J ends lost 3 bases and 9 bases, in that order; junction bases with no gene match: 9.

The genes are TRBV24-1 and TRBJ2-3, with TRBD2 matching 13 bases. The CDR3 is 16 residues long. Germline loops: CDR1 KGHDR, CDR2 SFDVKD. V lost 5 bases and J lost 1; bases outside the gene matches: 2. The CDR3 DNA sequence: TGTGCCACCAGTGCGGGACTAGCGGGACGCACAGATACGCAGTATTTT. Translated, it gives CATSAGLAGRTDTQYF.

The chain employs TRBV4-3 and TRBJ2-1; no clear D. The V end was cut by 4 bases, the J end by 8 bases, with 12 bases between. CDR3 length: 13 residues. The germline V gene encodes CDR1 LGHNA and CDR2 YSLEER. CDR3 loop: CASSRSLADEQFF. The CDR3 bases are TGCGCCAGCAGCCGGAGCTTGGCGGATGAGCAGTTCTTC.

The chain has TRBV7-9 and TRBJ2-2; no clear D gene. V lost 3 bases, J lost 3 bases, and 8 bases lay in between. This CDR3 spans 14 amino acids. The germline V gene has CDR1 SEHNR and CDR2 FQNEAQ (reference sequence). As DNA, the CDR3 is TGTGCCAGCAGCTTCTACCTGCACACCGGGGAGCTGTTTTTT. It codes for CASSFYLHTGELFF.

The chain recombines TRBV6-2 or TRBV6-3 with TRBJ2-3, with no clear D. Germline values: CDR1 MNHEY, CDR2 SVGEGT. The ends were cut back, 5 bases at V and 1 base at J, with 19 bases in the middle. The CDR3 covers 17 residues. CDR3 protein: CASSPPSIPAGTDTQYF. In DNA form, the CDR3 reads TGTGCCAGCAGTCCCCCCTCAATCCCGGCGGGCACAGATACGCAGTATTTT.

The rearrangement joins TRBV30 to TRBJ2-5, with D perhaps matching TRBD1 (5 bases). The germline V and J ends were trimmed by 0 bases and 4 bases, with 9 bases remaining between them. The CDR3 is 13 residues long. In germline, CDR1 is GTSNPN, CDR2 SVGIG (reference sequence). CDR3 residues: CAWSVQGGETQYF. For the CDR3, the DNA is TGTGCCTGGAGTGTGCAGGGTGGAGAGACCCAGTACTTC.

Here the CDR3 reads CASSSFGGSYNEQFF. The CDR3 nucleotides read TGTGCCAGCAGCTCCTTCGGGGGATCCTACAATGAGCAGTTCTTC. The gene calls are TRBV5-8 and TRBJ2-1, with a tentative D call TRBD2 (6 bases). The CDR3 covers 15 residues. The germline V gene has CDR1 SGHTS and CDR2 YDEGEE. The ends were cut back, 3 bases at V and 1 base at J, with 11 bases in the middle.

This clone was detected only a few times. The chain couples TRBV5-5 to TRBJ1-1; perhaps TRBD1 as D (6 bases). The CDR3 spans 13 residues. Germline values: CDR1 SGHKS, CDR2 YYEKEE (reference sequence). Trimming removed 3 bases from V and 2 bases from J, with 8 bases in between. This CDR3 reads CASSWGQNTEAFF. The CDR3 nucleotides read TGTGCCAGCAGCTGGGGGCAAAACACTGAAGCTTTCTTT. Based on the CDR3 plus reference TRBV5-5 and TRBJ1-1, the full variable domain is DAGVTQSPTHLIKTRGQQVTLRCSPISGHKSVSWYQQVLGQGPQFIFQYYEKEERGRGNFPDRFSARQFPNYSSELNVNALLLGDSALYLCASSWGQNTEAFFGQGTRLTVV.

This clone was seen a few times. J is TRBJ2-3 and V is TRBV18; D might be TRBD2 (5 bases). Deletions cut 6 bases from V and 5 bases from J, with 18 bases between. CDR3 size: 15 residues. CDR1 is KGHSH, CDR2 LQKENI, per germline. CDR3 sequence (DNA): TGTGCCAGCTCCCCGAGCGCCGGGGATAGAGATACGCAGTATTTT. Its translation: CASSPSAGDRDTQYF.

This clone was seen once. V is TRBV9 and J is TRBJ1-6, with 8 bases aligning to TRBD1. V shed 0 bases, J shed 8 bases, and the junction held 4 bases outside the gene matches. In germline, CDR1 is SGDLS, CDR2 YYNGEE. This CDR3 is 15 amino acids long. The DNA for the CDR3 is TGTGCCAGCAGCGTAGGGGCAGGGGGCGATTCACCCCTCCACTTT. As protein: CASSVGAGGDSPLHF. Looking up the rest from reference TRBV9 and TRBJ1-6 gives the full variable domain: DSGVTQTPKHLITATGQRVTLRCSPRSGDLSVYWYQQSLDQGLQFLIQYYNGEERAKGNILERFSAQQFPDLHSELNLSSLELGDSALYFCASSVGAGGDSPLHFGNGTRLTVT.

This clone was counted a single time. The chain combines TRBV10-1 with TRBJ2-4; possibly TRBD2 for D (6 bases). V lost 2 bases to trimming and J lost 6 bases, with 23 bases between them. Germline CDR1 and CDR2: WNHNN and SYGVQD (reference sequence). The CDR3 length is 18 residues. CDR3: CASSEPTGVHGRPNIQYF. Here the CDR3 DNA reads TGCGCCAGCAGTGAGCCGACGGGGGTACACGGTCGCCCAAACATTCAGTACTTC.

The rearrangement links TRBV9 to TRBJ1-4; 7 bases fit TRBD1. CDR3 length equals 15 residues. The V and J ends lost 4 bases and 9 bases, in that order; junction bases with no gene match: 12. The germline V gene encodes CDR1 SGDLS and CDR2 YYNGEE. The CDR3 here is CASSPRGEGGKKLFF. The CDR3 DNA is TGTGCCAGCAGCCCGAGGGGAGAAGGGGGCAAAAAACTGTTTTTT.

The V and J genes are TRBV5-1 and TRBJ1-1; TRBD1 is a possible D gene (5 bases). This CDR3 has 14 residues. Trimming took off 0 bases at V and 5 bases at J, with 11 bases between the two ends. The germline CDR1 and CDR2 sequences are SGHRS and YFSETQ. CDR3 residues: CASSLGGGITEAFF. CDR3 sequence (DNA): TGCGCCAGCAGCTTGGGTGGGGGGATAACTGAAGCTTTCTTT.

The rearrangement uses TRBV19 and TRBJ1-4; D call uncertain. Germline V gives CDR1 LNHDA, CDR2 SQIVND (reference sequence). CDR3 length: 15 residues. The ends were cut back, 3 bases at V and 6 bases at J, with 14 bases in the middle. As DNA, the CDR3 is TGTGCCAGTAGTATTCTCGCCGGGGTCGATGAAAAACTGTTTTTT. This translates into CASSILAGVDEKLFF.

In this sample, this clone turned up once. The V call is TRBV3-1 (or the pseudogene TRBV3-2), the J call TRBJ1-1; perhaps TRBD1 as D (6 bases). This CDR3 is built from 13 residues. V was pared by 5 bases and J by 1 base, with 8 bases between. Germline loops: CDR1 LGHDT, CDR2 YNNKEL (reference sequence). The CDR3 reads CASSSQGNTEAFF. In DNA form, the CDR3 reads TGTGCCAGCAGCTCACAGGGGAACACTGAAGCTTTCTTT.

In its sample, this clone was seen once. The J gene is TRBJ2-1, the V gene TRBV28, with D possibly matching TRBD1 (6 bases). The germline gives CDR1 MDHEN, CDR2 SYDVKM. The CDR3 contains 16 residues. The V end was cut by 7 bases, the J end by 0 bases, with 16 bases between. The CDR3 loop reads CASIWGHGLSYNEQFF. Written as DNA, the CDR3 is TGTGCCAGCATCTGGGGACATGGACTCTCCTACAATGAGCAGTTCTTC.

The chain couples TRBV7-2 to TRBJ1-2; tentatively, D is TRBD1 (5 bases). Germline V gene lookup returns CDR1 SGHTA and CDR2 FQGNSA. V was clipped by 2 bases and J by 3 bases, with 13 bases between them. This CDR3 is built from 15 residues. CDR3 nucleotide sequence: TGTGCCAGCAGCTTAATTTGGGGCAGGGACTATGGCTACACCTTC. This codes for CASSLIWGRDYGYTF.

This clone appeared a few times. The V gene is TRBV6-2 or TRBV6-3, the J gene TRBJ1-2, with 7 bases aligning to TRBD1. Per the germline V gene, CDR1 is MNHEY and CDR2 is SVGEGT. This CDR3 has 14 amino acids. The J segment lost 8 bases and the V segment lost 2 bases, leaving 8 bases of the junction unmatched. CDR3 sequence reads: CASSYVGQAGGYTF. The CDR3 nucleotides read TGTGCCAGCAGTTACGTTGGACAGGCGGGAGGCTACACCTTC.

The CDR3 here is CASSPQNQGANEKLFF. The DNA for the CDR3 is TGTGCCAGCTCACCACAGAATCAGGGGGCGAACGAAAAACTGTTTTTT. V usage is TRBV18 and J usage is TRBJ1-4, with 8 nucleotides matching TRBD1. Trimming removed 1 base from V and 8 bases from J; junction bases left unmatched: 9. Looked up from germline, CDR1 is KGHSH and CDR2 is LQKENI. The length of the CDR3 is 16 residues.